This T cell receptor (beta chain) was identified during a study of blood T cell repertoires in COVID-19. On the study more broadly: The analysed material was cDNA or gDNA that came from T cells, B-cell-depleted T cells, or PBMCs.

In this sample, this clone turned up a few times. The sample holds other DNA sequences that translate to the same CDR3. The CDR3 loop spans 14 amino acids. Germline V gene lookup returns CDR1 LNHDA and CDR2 SQIVND (reference sequence). V lost 1 base and J lost 3, with 4 bases in between. Original analysis: The authors estimated nucleated cell counts from reference gene primer amplification. Produced via immunoSEQ multiplex PCR; TCRdb's table is partial and in-frame only. The V and J calls and clone size come from that table; D and trimming were worked out from the DNA. The sample shows hundreds of thousands of clones, about four fifths of them seen only once.

The material sequenced was peripheral blood. This TCR was recovered from a man older than 75 with acute or convalescent COVID-19. The V call is TRBV19, the J call TRBJ1-6; unclear D gene. This CDR3 is CASSIAGYNSPLHF. In DNA, the CDR3 is TGTGCCAGTAGTATAGCGGGCTATAATTCACCCCTCCACTTT.